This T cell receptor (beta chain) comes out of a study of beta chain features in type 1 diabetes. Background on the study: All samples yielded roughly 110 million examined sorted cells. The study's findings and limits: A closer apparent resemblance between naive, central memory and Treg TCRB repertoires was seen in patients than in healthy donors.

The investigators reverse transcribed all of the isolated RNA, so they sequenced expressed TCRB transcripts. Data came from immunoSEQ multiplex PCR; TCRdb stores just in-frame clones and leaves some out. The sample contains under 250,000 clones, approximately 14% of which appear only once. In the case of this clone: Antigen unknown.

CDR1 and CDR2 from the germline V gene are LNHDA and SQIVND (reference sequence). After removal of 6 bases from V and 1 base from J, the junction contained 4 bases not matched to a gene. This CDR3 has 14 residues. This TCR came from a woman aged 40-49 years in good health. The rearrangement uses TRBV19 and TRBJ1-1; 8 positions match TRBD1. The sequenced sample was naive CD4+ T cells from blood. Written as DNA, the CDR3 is TGTGCCAGTAGGGTGGGACAGGCGAACACTGAAGCTTTCTTT. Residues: CASRVGQANTEAFF.